The clone carrying this TCR beta chain was counted a few times. The record originates from a study of blood T cell repertoires in COVID-19. This CDR3 has 14 residues. The V gene lost 5 bases and the J gene lost 9 bases, with 14 bases spanning the gap. Germline assignment: CDR1 MNHEY and CDR2 SVGAGI. Profiling relied on immunoSEQ multiplex PCR, and the TCRdb table lists in-frame clones only, not all of them. Of more than 150,000 clones detected, 94% appear once; the ten largest clones hold approximately 0.8%. The chain has TRBV6-5 and TRBJ1-6; perhaps TRBD1 as D (5 bases). The sequence was collected from a man aged 30 to 39 with COVID-19, enrolled during active disease. Sequenced: peripheral blood. The CDR3 nucleotides are TGTGCCAGCAGTCCCCTGGGGGGTGGTTCACCCCTCCACTTT. Amino acids: CASSPLGGGSPLHF.